This T cell receptor beta chain was obtained from a study of blood T cell repertoires in COVID-19. Overall study context: Whether acute or convalescent, the COVID-19 samples came from the United States, Italy and Spain.

Per the study methods: Using reference gene primer amplification, nucleated cell counts were estimated. Clones were sequenced by immunoSEQ multiplex PCR, and TCRdb holds only the in-frame ones, with some missing. For V, J and clone size, that table is used; D and trimming come from the DNA. The repertoire holds under 300,000 clones, with approximately 82% as singletons. CDR3 size: 15 residues. Germline V gene data show CDR1 as LGHDT and CDR2 as YNNKEL (reference sequence). The V gene end was trimmed by 5 bases and the J gene end by 4 bases; junction bases not matched to a gene: 9. The chain is built from TRBV3-1 (or the pseudogene TRBV3-2) and TRBJ2-7; 9 bases agree with TRBD1. Sequenced input: peripheral blood. This TCR came from a woman aged 40 to 49 who had recovered from COVID-19. Here the CDR3 reads CASSAPGQGIYEQYF. CDR3 in DNA: TGTGCCAGCAGCGCACCGGGACAGGGCATTTACGAGCAGTACTTC.